This T cell receptor beta chain was sequenced for a study of technical replicates of blood from a handful of donors. This clone was detected only once. The J segment lost 8 bases and the V segment lost 4 bases, leaving 8 bases of the junction unmatched. The germline CDR1 and CDR2 sequences are SGHNT and YYREEE (reference sequence). The CDR3 consists of 14 residues. The table came from immunoSEQ multiplex PCR; TCRdb's copy has only in-frame clones and leaves some out. The sample includes about 69,000 clones, about 87% of them seen just once. Specimen: PBMCs. This rearrangement joins TRBV5-4 to TRBJ2-1; TRBD2 matches at 8 bases. The receptor was isolated from a human donor in good health. Some clones in this sample may be carry-over from other donors' samples. The CDR3 coding sequence is TGTGCCAGCAGCCATTCCGGGACTAGGTATGAGCAGTTCTTC. It translates to CASSHSGTRYEQFF.